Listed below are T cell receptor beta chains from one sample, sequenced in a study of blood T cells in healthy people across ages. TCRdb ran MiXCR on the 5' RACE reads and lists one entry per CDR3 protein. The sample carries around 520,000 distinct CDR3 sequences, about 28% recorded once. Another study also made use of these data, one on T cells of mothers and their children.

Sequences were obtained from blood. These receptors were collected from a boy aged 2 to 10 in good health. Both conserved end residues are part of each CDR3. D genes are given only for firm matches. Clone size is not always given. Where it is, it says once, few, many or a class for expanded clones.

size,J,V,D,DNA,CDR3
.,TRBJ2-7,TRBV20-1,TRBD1,TGCAGTGCTAGAGTGGTGGCAGGGGGAAACGAGCAGTACTTC,CSARVVAGGNEQYF
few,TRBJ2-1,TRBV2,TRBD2,TGTGCCAGCAGCGTAGCGGGATCCTACAATGAGCAGTTCTTC,CASSVAGSYNEQFF
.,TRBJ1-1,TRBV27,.,TGTGCCAGCAGTTTATTCGGGGAAAGGAATGAAGCTTTCTTT,CASSLFGERNEAFF
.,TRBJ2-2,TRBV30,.,TGTGCCCGGGGCCGCCGGGAGAACACCGGGGAGCTGTTTTTT,CARGRRENTGELFF
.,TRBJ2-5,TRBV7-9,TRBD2,TGTGCCAGCAGCCGACTAGCAGGAGAGACCCAGTACTTC,CASSRLAGETQYF
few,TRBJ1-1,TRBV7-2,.,TGTGCCAGCAGCTGGGGGGAAATCGAAGCTTTCTTT,CASSWGEIEAFF
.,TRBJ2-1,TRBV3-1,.,TGTGCCAGCAGCCAAGTTGCTGGTTACAATGAGCAGTTCTTC,CASSQVAGYNEQFF
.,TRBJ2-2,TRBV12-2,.,TGTGCAAGTCGCTTAGAACAGCCGGACACCGGGGAGCTGTTTTTT,CASRLEQPDTGELFF
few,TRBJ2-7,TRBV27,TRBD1,TGTGCCAGCAGTCCCGGGACAGGGGGTCCCGAGCAGTACTTC,CASSPGTGGPEQYF
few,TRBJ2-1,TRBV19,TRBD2,TGTGCCAGTAGTACGCTCGGTCCGGCGGGAGATGAGCAGTTCTTC,CASSTLGPAGDEQFF
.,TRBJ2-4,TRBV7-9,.,TGTGCCAGCAGCCCCAGCCCAGATAACTTAGCCAAAACCATTCAGTACTTC,CASSPSPDNLAKTIQYF
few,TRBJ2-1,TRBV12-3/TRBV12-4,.,TGTGCCAGCTCGGACGTGGGGTCCTACAATGAGCAGTTCTTC,CASSDVGSYNEQFF
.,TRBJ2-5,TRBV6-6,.,TGTGCCAGCAGTTACCCCCAATGGGGCACGCAAGAGACCCAGTACTTC,CASSYPQWGTQETQYF
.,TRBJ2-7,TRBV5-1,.,TGCGCCAGCAGCTTGTCCCTCGGTGTCAACTACGAGCAGTACTTC,CASSLSLGVNYEQYF
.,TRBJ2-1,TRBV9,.,TGTGCCAGCAGCGGTGATACAGGGTTCTCCGGTGAGCAGTTCTTC,CASSGDTGFSGEQFF
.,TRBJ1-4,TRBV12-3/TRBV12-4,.,TGTGCCAGCAGTGACGACAGGTTACGGGAAAAACTGTTTTTT,CASSDDRLREKLFF
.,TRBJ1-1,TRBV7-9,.,TGTGCCAGCAGCCCCGAAGCTTTCTTT,CASSPEAFF
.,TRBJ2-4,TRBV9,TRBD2,TGTGCCAGCAGCAGCTCTAGCGGGGGGCTAGCCAAAAACATTCAGTACTTC,CASSSSSGGLAKNIQYF
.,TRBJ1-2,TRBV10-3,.,TGTGCCATCAGTGAGGGGGGGAAATGGGGCTACACCTTC,CAISEGGKWGYTF
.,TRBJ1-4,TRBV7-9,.,TGTGCCAGCAGGGACAGCCACACTACCAAGTCAACTAATGAAAAACTGTTTTTT,CASRDSHTTKSTNEKLFF
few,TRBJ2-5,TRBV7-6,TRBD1,TGTGCCAGCAGCGACGAGGACAGGGCGCTATACTTC,CASSDEDRALYF
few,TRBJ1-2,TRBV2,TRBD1,TGTGCCGGAGCACCGGGACAGTATGGCTACACCTTC,CAGAPGQYGYTF
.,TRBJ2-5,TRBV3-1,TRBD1,TGTGCCAGCAGCCAAGATGGACAGGGGACCTTC,CASSQDGQGTF
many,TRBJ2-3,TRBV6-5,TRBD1,TGTGCCAGCAGCCGCTGGGCAGGGGGCCTGCCAGATACGCAGTATTTT,CASSRWAGGLPDTQYF
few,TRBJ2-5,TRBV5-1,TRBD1,TGCGCCAGCACCCGGACAGGGCCCGAGACCCAGTACTTC,CASTRTGPETQYF
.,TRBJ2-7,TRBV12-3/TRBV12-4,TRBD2,TGCGCCAGCAATCCTAGCGGACCGGTTTACGAGCAGTACTTC,CASNPSGPVYEQYF
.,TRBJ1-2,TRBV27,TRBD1,TGTGCCAGCAGTCCAGTACGGGGACAGGGGGCCTATGGCTACACCTTC,CASSPVRGQGAYGYTF
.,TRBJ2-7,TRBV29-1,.,TGCAGCACCAGGACATCGCGGGACTCCTACGAGCAGTACTTC,CSTRTSRDSYEQYF
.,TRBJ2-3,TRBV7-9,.,TGTGCCAGCAGCTTAGACGGCACCCCCACAGATACGCAGTATTTT,CASSLDGTPTDTQYF
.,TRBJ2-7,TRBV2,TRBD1,TGTGCCAGCAGAGATGACAGGGCCTACGAGCAGTACTTC,CASRDDRAYEQYF
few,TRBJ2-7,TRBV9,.,TGTGCCAGCAGCGCCACGGGACAACCCTACGAGCAGTACTTC,CASSATGQPYEQYF
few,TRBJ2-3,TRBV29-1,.,TGCAGCGCCTCCGATGGGGGTACCGCAGATACGCAGTATTTT,CSASDGGTADTQYF
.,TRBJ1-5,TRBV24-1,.,TGTGCCACCAGTGCGGGCTGCAATCAGCCCCAGCATTTT,CATSAGCNQPQHF
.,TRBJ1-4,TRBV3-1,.,TGTGCCAGCAGCCAAAAGTACCGGGAGTCGGGGAATGAAAAACTGTTTTTT,CASSQKYRESGNEKLFF
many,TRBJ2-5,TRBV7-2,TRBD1,TGTGCCAGCAGCCCCCGGACAGGAAAAGAGACCCAGTACTTC,CASSPRTGKETQYF
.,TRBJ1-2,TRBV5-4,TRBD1,TGTGCCAGCAGCATAGTGACAGGGCACCCCCTGGATGGCTACACCTTC,CASSIVTGHPLDGYTF
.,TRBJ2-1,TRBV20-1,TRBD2,TGCAGTGCTAGAGATCTTAAGGGCCGGGGGGGCCTGTACAATGAGCAGTTCTTC,CSARDLKGRGGLYNEQFF
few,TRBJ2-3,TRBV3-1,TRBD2,TGTGCCAGCAGTCCCCGCCGGGGGGACACAGATACGCAGTATTTT,CASSPRRGDTDTQYF
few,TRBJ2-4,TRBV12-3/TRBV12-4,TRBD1,TGTGCCAGCAGTTTAGCTAGGACAGGGGGCAAAAACATTCAGTACTTC,CASSLARTGGKNIQYF
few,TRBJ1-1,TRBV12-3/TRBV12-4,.,TGTGCCAGCACCCAGACAGCGACCCGGACTGAAGCTTTCTTT,CASTQTATRTEAFF
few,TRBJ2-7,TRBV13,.,TGTGCCAGCAGCTCATTGACGGTCGGGTACGAGCAGTACTTC,CASSSLTVGYEQYF
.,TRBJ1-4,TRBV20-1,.,TGCAGTGCTAGAGATCGAGGTTCACAGGGACGCGAAAAACTGTTTTTT,CSARDRGSQGREKLFF
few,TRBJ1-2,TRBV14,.,TGTGCCAGCAGCCAAGCAGAATCTTTCTATGGCTACACCTTC,CASSQAESFYGYTF
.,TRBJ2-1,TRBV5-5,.,TGTGCCAGCAGCTTGGGGGGGCGCGTATCGTCCTACAATGAGCAGTTCTTC,CASSLGGRVSSYNEQFF
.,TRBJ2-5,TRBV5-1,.,TGCGCCAGCAGCTTGGCCGCGAAGCAAGAGACCCAGTACTTC,CASSLAAKQETQYF
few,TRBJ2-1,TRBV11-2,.,TGTGCCAGCAGCTTAGCCGCGGGCAGGGGTCACAATGAGCAGTTCTTC,CASSLAAGRGHNEQFF
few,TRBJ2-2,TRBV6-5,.,TGTGCCAGCAGTTACTTTCCCTTTCCGGACATAAACACCGGGGAGCTGTTTTTT,CASSYFPFPDINTGELFF